The clone carrying this T cell receptor beta chain came up many times. Time point: patch test 3, about 24 weeks after DPC sensitization. The treatment was: therapeutic diphenylcyclopropenone sensitization with weekly scalp DPC. People who gave samples had alopecia, were 18 to 70 years old, and were suitable for DPC. Original methodology: The median was around 91,000 TCRs per sample, ranging roughly 20,000 to 750,000. Via MiXCR, TCRdb re-called the RACE reads, giving one row per CDR3 protein. TCRdb, not the authors, supplied the V and J calls. The data contain over 65,000 distinct CDR3 sequences, 11% of them seen just once; the ten biggest clones take up roughly 1.4%. The data originate from a study of human T cells and chemical hapten exposure. Study at large: Read at 6 days, the patch tests placed 0.01% DPC on the upper back.

The CDR3 contains 14 residues. CDR1 and CDR2 from the germline V gene are SGHNT and YENEEA. Trimming took off 2 bases at V and 6 bases at J, with 11 bases between the two ends. This sequence was found in a woman aged 50 to 65 with alopecia areata. Some clones in this sample may be carry-over from other donors' samples. This sequence joins TRBV11-3 and TRBJ2-1, with D maybe TRBD2 (5 bases). The material sequenced was whole blood, taken in connection with sensitization to the hapten diphenylcyclopropenone (DPC). DNA for the CDR3: TGTGCCAGCAGCTTAAGTCTAGCTACCAATGAGCAGTTCTTC. This sequence encodes CASSLSLATNEQFF.